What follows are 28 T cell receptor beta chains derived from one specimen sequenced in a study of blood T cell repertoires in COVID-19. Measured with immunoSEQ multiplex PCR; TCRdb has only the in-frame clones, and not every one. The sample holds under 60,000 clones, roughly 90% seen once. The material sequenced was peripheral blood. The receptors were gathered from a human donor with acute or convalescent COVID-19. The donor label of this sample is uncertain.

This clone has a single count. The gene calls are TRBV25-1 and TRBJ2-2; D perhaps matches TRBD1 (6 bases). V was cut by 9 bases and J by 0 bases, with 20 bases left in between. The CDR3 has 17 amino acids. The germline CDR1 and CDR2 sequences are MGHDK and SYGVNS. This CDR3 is CARTRDTSPSNTGELFF. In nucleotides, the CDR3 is TGTGCCAGGACCCGGGACACCTCACCCTCGAACACCGGGGAGCTGTTTTTT. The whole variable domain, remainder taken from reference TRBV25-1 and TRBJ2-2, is EADIYQTPRYLVIGTGKKITLECSQTMGHDKMYWYQQDPGMELHLIHYSYGVNSTEKGDLSSESTVSRIRTEHFPLTLESARPSHTSQYLCARTRDTSPSNTGELFFGEGSRLTVL.

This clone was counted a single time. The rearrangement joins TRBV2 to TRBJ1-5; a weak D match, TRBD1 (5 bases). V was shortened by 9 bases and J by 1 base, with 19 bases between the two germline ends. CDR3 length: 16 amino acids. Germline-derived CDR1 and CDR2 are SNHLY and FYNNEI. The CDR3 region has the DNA TGTGCCAGTCTTGAAAGAAGGGGAGGAAGCAATCAGCCCCAGCATTTT. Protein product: CASLERRGGSNQPQHF. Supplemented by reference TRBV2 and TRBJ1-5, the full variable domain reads EPEVTQTPSHQVTQMGQEVILRCVPISNHLYFYWYRQILGQKVEFLVSFYNNEISEKSEIFDDQFSVERPDGSNFTLKIRSTKLEDSAMYFCASLERRGGSNQPQHFGDGTRLSIL.

The CDR3 protein is CASSLRVAKNIQYF. For the CDR3, the DNA is TGTGCCAGCTCCCTCCGGGTGGCCAAAAACATTCAGTACTTC. The V gene is TRBV28, the J gene TRBJ2-4; D unclear. Per germline, CDR1 MDHEN and CDR2 SYDVKM. The CDR3 extends over 14 amino acids. V shed 8 bases and J shed 1 base, with 12 bases lying between them.

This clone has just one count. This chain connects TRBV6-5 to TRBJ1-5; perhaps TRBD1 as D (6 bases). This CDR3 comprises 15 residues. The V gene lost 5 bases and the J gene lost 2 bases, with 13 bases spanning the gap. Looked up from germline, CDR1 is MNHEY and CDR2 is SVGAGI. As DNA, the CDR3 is TGTGCCAGCAGTAAACAGAACAGGGGCAATCAGCCCCAGCATTTT. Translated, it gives CASSKQNRGNQPQHF.

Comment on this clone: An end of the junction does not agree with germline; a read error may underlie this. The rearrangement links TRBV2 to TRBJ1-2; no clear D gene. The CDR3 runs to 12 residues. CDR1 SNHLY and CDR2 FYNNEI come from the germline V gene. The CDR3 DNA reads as TGTGCCAGCAGCGCAAACAACAACAGAATAAGCTTC. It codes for CASSANNNRISF.

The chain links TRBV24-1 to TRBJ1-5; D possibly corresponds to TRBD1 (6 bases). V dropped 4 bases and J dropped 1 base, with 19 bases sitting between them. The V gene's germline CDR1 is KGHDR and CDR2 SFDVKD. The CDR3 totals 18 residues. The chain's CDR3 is CATSDPPDRRVSNQPQHF. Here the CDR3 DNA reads TGTGCCACCAGTGACCCGCCCGACAGGCGGGTCAGCAATCAGCCCCAGCATTTT.

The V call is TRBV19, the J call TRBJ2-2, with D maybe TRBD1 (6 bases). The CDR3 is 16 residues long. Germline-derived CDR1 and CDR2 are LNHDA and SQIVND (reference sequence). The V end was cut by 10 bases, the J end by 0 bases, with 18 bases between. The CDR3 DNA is TGTGCCACCACCATTTTGGACAGATCGAACACCGGGGAGCTGTTTTTT. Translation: CATTILDRSNTGELFF.

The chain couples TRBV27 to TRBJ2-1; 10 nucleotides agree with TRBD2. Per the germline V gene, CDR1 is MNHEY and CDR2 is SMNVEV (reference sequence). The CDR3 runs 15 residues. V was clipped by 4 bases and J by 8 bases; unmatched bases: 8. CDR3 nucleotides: TGTGCCAGCAGTTATCTCACTAGCGGGGTCCATGAGCAGTTCTTC. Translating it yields CASSYLTSGVHEQFF.

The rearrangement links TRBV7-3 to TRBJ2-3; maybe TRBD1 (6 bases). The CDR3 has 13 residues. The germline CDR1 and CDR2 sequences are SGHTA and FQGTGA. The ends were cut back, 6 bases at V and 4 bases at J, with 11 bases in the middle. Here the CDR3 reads CASSEQGPDTQYF. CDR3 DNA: TGTGCCAGCAGTGAACAGGGCCCAGATACGCAGTATTTT.

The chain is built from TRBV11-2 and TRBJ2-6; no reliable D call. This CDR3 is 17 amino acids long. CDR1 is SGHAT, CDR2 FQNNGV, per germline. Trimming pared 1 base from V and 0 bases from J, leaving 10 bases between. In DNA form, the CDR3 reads TGTGCCAGCAGCTTAGGGGCCAGGTTCTCTGGGGCCAACGTCCTGACTTTC. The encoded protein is CASSLGARFSGANVLTF.

For the CDR3, the DNA is TGTGCCAGCAGCTTAGACCTAAGCGGGGGCTACACCTTC. As protein: CASSLDLSGGYTF. This chain uses TRBV7-8 with TRBJ1-2; D gene ambiguous. The CDR3 covers 13 residues. V shed 1 base and J shed 8 bases, with 11 bases lying between them. Germline V gene sequence: CDR1 SGHVS, CDR2 FQNEAQ.

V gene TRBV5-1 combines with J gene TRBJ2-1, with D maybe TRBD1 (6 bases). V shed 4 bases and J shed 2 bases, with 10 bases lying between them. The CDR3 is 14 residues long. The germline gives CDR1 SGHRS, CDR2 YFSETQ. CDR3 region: CASSETGAYNEQFF. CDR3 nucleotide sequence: TGCGCCAGCAGCGAGACAGGAGCCTACAATGAGCAGTTCTTC.

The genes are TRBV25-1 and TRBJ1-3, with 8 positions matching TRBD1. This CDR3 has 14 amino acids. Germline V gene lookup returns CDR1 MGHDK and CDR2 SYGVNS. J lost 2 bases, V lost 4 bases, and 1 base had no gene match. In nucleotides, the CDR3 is TGTGCCAGCAGTGCGGACAGGGCTGGAAACACCATATATTTT. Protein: CASSADRAGNTIYF.

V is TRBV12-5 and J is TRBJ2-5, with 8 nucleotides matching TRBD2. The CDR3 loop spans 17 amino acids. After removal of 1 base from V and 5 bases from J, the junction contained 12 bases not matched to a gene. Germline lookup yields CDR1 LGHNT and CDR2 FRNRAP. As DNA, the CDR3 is TGTGCTAGTGGTTTGGCGACTAGCGCTCGGTACTGGGAGACCCAGTACTTC. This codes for CASGLATSARYWETQYF. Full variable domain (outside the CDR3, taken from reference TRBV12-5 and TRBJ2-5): DARVTQTPRHKVTEMGQEVTMRCQPILGHNTVFWYRQTMMQGLELLAYFRNRAPLDDSGMPKDRFSAEMPDATLATLKIQPSEPRDSAVYFCASGLATSARYWETQYFGPGTRLLVL.

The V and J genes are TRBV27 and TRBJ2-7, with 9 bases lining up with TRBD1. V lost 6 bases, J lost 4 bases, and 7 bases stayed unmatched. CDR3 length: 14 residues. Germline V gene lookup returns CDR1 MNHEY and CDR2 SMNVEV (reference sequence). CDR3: CASSQLGTGYEQYF. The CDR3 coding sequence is TGTGCCAGCAGCCAACTCGGGACAGGGTACGAGCAGTACTTC.

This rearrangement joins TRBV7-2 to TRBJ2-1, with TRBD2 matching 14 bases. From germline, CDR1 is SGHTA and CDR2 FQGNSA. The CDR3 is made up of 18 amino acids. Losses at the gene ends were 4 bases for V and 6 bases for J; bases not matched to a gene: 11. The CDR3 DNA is TGTGCCAGCAGCTCCGGGACTAGCGGGAGCCGGATGGGCAATGAGCAGTTCTTC. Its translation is CASSSGTSGSRMGNEQFF.

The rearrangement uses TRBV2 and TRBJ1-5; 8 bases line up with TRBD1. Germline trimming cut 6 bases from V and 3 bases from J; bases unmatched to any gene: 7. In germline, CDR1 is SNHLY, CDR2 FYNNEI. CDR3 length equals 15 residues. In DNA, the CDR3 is TGTGCCAGCAGACGACAGGGGTTGGACAATCAGCCCCAGCATTTT. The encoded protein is CASRRQGLDNQPQHF.

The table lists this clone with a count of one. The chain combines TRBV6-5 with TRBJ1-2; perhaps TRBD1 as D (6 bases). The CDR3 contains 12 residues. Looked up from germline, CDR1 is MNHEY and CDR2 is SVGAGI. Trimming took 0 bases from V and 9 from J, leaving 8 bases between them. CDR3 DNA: TGTGCCAGCAGTTACTCCCAGGGGAGCTACACCTTC. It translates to CASSYSQGSYTF.

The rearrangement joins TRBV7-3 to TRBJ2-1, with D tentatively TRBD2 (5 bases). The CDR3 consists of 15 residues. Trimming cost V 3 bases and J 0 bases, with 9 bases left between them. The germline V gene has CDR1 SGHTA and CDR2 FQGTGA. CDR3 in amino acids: CASSFERSSYNEQFF. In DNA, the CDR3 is TGTGCCAGCAGCTTTGAGCGGAGCTCCTACAATGAGCAGTTCTTC.

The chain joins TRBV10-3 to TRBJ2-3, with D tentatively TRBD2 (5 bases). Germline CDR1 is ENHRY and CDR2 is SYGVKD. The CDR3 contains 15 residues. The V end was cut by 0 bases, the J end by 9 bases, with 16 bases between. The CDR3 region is CAISESGQSGNTQYF. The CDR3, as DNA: TGTGCCATCAGTGAGTCTGGGCAGTCGGGGAACACGCAGTATTTT.

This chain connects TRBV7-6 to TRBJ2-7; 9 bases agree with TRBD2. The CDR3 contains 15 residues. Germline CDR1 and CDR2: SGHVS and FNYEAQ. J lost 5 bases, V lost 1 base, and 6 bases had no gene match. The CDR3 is CASSLGSGGLDEQYF. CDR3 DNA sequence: TGTGCCAGCAGCTTAGGGAGCGGGGGGCTCGACGAGCAGTACTTC.

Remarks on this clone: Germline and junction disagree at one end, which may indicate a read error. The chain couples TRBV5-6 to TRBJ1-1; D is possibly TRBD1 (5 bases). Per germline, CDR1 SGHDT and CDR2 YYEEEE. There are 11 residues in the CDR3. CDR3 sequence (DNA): TGTGCCAGCAGTTTGGGGCACGAAGCTTTCTTT. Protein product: CASSLGHEAFF.

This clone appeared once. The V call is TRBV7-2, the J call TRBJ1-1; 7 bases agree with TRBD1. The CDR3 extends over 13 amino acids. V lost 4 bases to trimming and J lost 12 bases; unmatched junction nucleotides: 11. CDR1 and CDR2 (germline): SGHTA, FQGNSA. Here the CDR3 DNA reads TGTGCCAGCAGCTATGAGACAGGGCGAAGTACTTTCTTT. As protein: CASSYETGRSTFF.

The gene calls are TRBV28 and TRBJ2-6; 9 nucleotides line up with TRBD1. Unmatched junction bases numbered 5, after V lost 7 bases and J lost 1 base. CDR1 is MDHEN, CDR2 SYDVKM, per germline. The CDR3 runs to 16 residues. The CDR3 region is CASKTGGSSGANVLTF. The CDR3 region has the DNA TGTGCCAGCAAGACAGGGGGGAGTTCTGGGGCCAACGTCCTGACTTTC.

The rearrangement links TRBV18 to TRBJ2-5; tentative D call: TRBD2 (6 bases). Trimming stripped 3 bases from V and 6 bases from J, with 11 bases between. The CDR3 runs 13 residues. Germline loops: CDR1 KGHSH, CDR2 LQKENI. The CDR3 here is CASSPPSDQTQYF. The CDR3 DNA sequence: TGTGCCAGCTCACCCCCTAGCGACCAGACCCAGTACTTC.

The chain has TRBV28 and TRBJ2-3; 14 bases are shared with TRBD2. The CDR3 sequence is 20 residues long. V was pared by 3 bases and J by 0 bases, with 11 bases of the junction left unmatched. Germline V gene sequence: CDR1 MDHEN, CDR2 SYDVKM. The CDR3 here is CASSLLRTSGGSTSTDTQYF. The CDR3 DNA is TGTGCCAGCAGTTTGTTGAGGACTAGCGGGGGGTCGACGAGCACAGATACGCAGTATTTT.

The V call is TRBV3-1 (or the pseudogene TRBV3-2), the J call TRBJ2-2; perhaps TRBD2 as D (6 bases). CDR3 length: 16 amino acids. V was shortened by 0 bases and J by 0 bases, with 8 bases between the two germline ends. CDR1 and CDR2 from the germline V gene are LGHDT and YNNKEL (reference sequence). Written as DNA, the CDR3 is TGTGCCAGCAGCCAAGAAGTAGCGGCGAACACCGGGGAGCTGTTTTTT. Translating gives CASSQEVAANTGELFF.

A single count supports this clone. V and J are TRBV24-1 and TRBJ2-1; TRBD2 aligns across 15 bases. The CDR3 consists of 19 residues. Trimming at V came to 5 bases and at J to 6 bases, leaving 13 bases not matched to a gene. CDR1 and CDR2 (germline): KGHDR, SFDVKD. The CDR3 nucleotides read TGTGCCACCAGTGGCGGGCTTGGACTAGCGGGAGGGCTGGGCAATGAGCAGTTCTTC. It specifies CATSGGLGLAGGLGNEQFF.